Included here is one T cell receptor beta chain sequence, with context. Its specificity is unknown. The CDR3 consists of 11 residues. Germline CDR1 and CDR2: MNHEY and SMNVEV (reference sequence). V was trimmed by 10 bases and J by 3 bases, leaving 9 bases between them. These data originate in a study of T cell repertoires in cytomegalovirus infection. The wider study: Recently identified HLA-C-restricted CMV epitopes were among the peptides used. Whole-study results and caveats: Summed frequency of shared TCR beta families picked out CMV carriers who also had the relevant HLA.

TCRdb processed the reads anew with MiXCR; each CDR3 protein has one entry. The repertoire holds some 920,000 distinct CDR3 sequences, with 31% as singletons. The chain carries TRBV27 and TRBJ1-1, with D unclear. The clonotype was recovered from a human donor in good health (CMV status not recorded). Some clones in this sample may be carry-over from other donors' samples. The sample in question was cultured CD8+ T cells from PBMCs, obtained from culture after CMV antigen stimulation. CDR3 amino acids: CATSSYTEAFF. The CDR3 DNA reads TGTGCCACCTCCTCCTACACTGAAGCTTTCTTT.